This TCR beta chain stems from a study of blood T cell repertoires in COVID-19. Study-wide context: Italy, Spain and the United States were the sources of the convalescent and acute COVID-19 samples.

Using immunoSEQ multiplex PCR, the repertoire was profiled, and TCRdb retains in-frame clones only, with some absent. The data show approximately 150,000 clones, with about 89% seen just once and less than 45% held by the top ten. This CDR3 has 14 amino acids. Trimming took off 3 bases at V and 0 bases at J, with 8 bases between the two ends. The germline V gene encodes CDR1 MGHDK and CDR2 SYGVNS. Sequencing used peripheral blood. The rearrangement links TRBV25-1 to TRBJ1-1; maybe TRBD1 (6 bases). This TCR came from a man in his fifties who had recovered from COVID-19. The CDR3, as DNA: TGTGCCAGCAGTGACAGGGGCATGAACACTGAAGCTTTCTTT. Residues: CASSDRGMNTEAFF. The full variable domain, rest sourced from reference TRBV25-1 and TRBJ1-1, is EADIYQTPRYLVIGTGKKITLECSQTMGHDKMYWYQQDPGMELHLIHYSYGVNSTEKGDLSSESTVSRIRTEHFPLTLESARPSHTSQYLCASSDRGMNTEAFFGQGTRLTVV.